These T cell receptor beta chains were read from a single sample in a study of T cells in Graves' hyperthyroidism and ophthalmopathy. TCRdb reprocessed the multiplex PCR reads with MiXCR, giving one entry per CDR3 protein. This table has roughly 200,000 distinct CDR3 sequences, around 17% appearing once. The specimen was blood. The receptor source for this set is a woman between 50 and 59 years old with Graves' hyperthyroidism. Each CDR3 is given with its conserved first and last residue. The order of the fields is D gene, V gene, J gene, clone size, CDR3 DNA, CDR3 protein. A D gene is named only where the DNA matches it firmly. The size entry is marked missing in some rows and otherwise reads once, few, many or a size class.

>TRBD1|TRBV19|TRBJ2-7|few
TGTGCCAGTAGTATCTCGACAGGGAAGGAGCAGTACTTC
CASSISTGKEQYF
>TRBD1|TRBV12-3/TRBV12-4|TRBJ1-6|many
TGTGCCAGCAGCGGACAGGGGAATTCACCCCTCCACTTT
CASSGQGNSPLHF
>TRBD1|TRBV28|TRBJ1-2|many
TGTGCCAGCAGTTTGGACAGGGGAAGTGGCTACACCTTC
CASSLDRGSGYTF
>TRBD2|TRBV15|TRBJ2-1|many
TGTGCCACCAGCAGAGACACGGGACTAGCGGTTTACTACAATGAGCAGTTCTTC
CATSRDTGLAVYYNEQFF
>TRBD2|TRBV7-2|TRBJ2-1|many
TGTGCCAGCAGCCCAAGCCTAGCGGGAGGGCCAAGTGAGCAGTTCTTC
CASSPSLAGGPSEQFF
>.|TRBV7-8|TRBJ2-3|many
TGTGCCAGCAGCTTAAAGAGGTGGCAGCGGGTTACAGATACGCAGTATTTT
CASSLKRWQRVTDTQYF
>.|TRBV19|TRBJ1-6|.
TGTGCCAGTAGTATCACCAGATATAATTCACCCCTCCACTTT
CASSITRYNSPLHF
>.|TRBV2|TRBJ1-1|few
TGTGCCAGCAGTGGAAGCGGGAACACTGAAGCTTTCTTT
CASSGSGNTEAFF
>TRBD2|TRBV9|TRBJ2-5|few
TGTGCCAGCAGTTTCGGGACTATCAATTCTGAGACCCAGTACTTC
CASSFGTINSETQYF
>.|TRBV27|TRBJ1-1|.
TGTGCCACCTCCCGAGTGTCTCGAATGAACACTGAAGCTTTCTTT
CATSRVSRMNTEAFF